The 20 T cell receptor beta chains below come from one sample, sequenced in a study of chemoradiotherapy in HPV16-positive cancers. Measured with immunoSEQ multiplex PCR; TCRdb has only the in-frame clones, and not every one. Of roughly 5,500 clones listed, over 65% are singletons. This specimen was tumor tissue, taken from a patient who underwent chemoradiotherapy. The source of these receptors is a human donor with HPV-associated anogenital cancer.

The CDR3 reads CASSLDKNNEQFF. The CDR3 bases are TGTGCCAGCAGCTTAGACAAAAACAATGAGCAGTTCTTC. J is TRBJ2-1 and V is TRBV11-2, with no clear D. This CDR3 spans 13 amino acids. Germline-derived CDR1 and CDR2 are SGHAT and FQNNGV. Trimming removed 0 bases at V and 5 bases at J, with 5 bases between. The complete variable domain, with remaining parts taken from reference TRBV11-2 and TRBJ2-1, reads EAGVAQSPRYKIIEKRQSVAFWCNPISGHATLYWYQQILGQGPKLLIQFQNNGVVDDSQLPKDRFSAERLKGVDSTLKIQPAKLEDSAVYLCASSLDKNNEQFFGPGTRLTVL.

The V call is TRBV18, the J call TRBJ1-3; the D gene is possibly TRBD1 (5 bases). The CDR3 loop spans 17 amino acids. V lost 2 bases and J 0 bases, leaving 14 bases between the germline ends. Germline values: CDR1 KGHSH, CDR2 LQKENI. CDR3 in amino acids: CASSPMNKDSSGNTIYF. The CDR3 DNA sequence: TGTGCCAGCTCACCAATGAACAAAGACAGCTCTGGAAACACCATATATTTT.

Only one count was recorded for this clone. The sample holds other DNA sequences that translate to the same CDR3. This sequence joins TRBV11-2 and TRBJ2-5, with no clear D. The germline gives CDR1 SGHAT, CDR2 FQNNGV. Trimming pared 5 bases from V and 5 bases from J, leaving 6 bases between. The CDR3 is made up of 11 amino acids. CDR3 region: CASSLGETQYF. As DNA, the CDR3 is TGTGCCAGCAGCCTTGGGGAGACCCAGTACTTC.

This clone was counted only a few times. Other nucleotide sequences from this sample produce the same CDR3. The genes are TRBV7-9 and TRBJ1-1; D gene uncertain. The CDR3 consists of 13 residues. The germline gives CDR1 SEHNR, CDR2 FQNEAQ (reference sequence). V lost 2 bases to trimming and J lost 1 base, with 5 bases between them. The CDR3 DNA sequence: TGTGCCAGCAGCTTAAGTTCGAACACTGAAGCTTTCTTT. Protein sequence: CASSLSSNTEAFF.

The V call is TRBV4-1, the J call TRBJ1-4; D is unclear. Trimming removed 6 bases from V and 0 bases from J, with 11 bases in between. Germline V gene data show CDR1 as MGHRA and CDR2 as YSYEKL. This CDR3 has 15 amino acids. CDR3 DNA sequence: TGCGCCAGCAGACCAGAGATTACAACTAATGAAAAACTGTTTTTT. Its protein product is CASRPEITTNEKLFF.

The chain combines TRBV19 with TRBJ2-7; 8 nucleotides agree with TRBD1. The CDR3 extends over 13 amino acids. The V segment lost 6 bases and the J segment 4 bases; nucleotides outside the gene matches: 5. In germline, CDR1 is LNHDA, CDR2 SQIVND (reference sequence). CDR3 region: CASRAGGEYEQYF. CDR3 nucleotides: TGTGCCAGTAGGGCAGGGGGCGAGTACGAGCAGTACTTC.

The J gene is TRBJ2-7, the V gene TRBV6-6; TRBD1 agrees at 7 bases. The CDR3 spans 15 residues. Germline loops: CDR1 MNHNY, CDR2 SVGAGI (reference sequence). V was clipped by 6 bases and J by 2 bases; unmatched bases: 10. CDR3 sequence (DNA): TGTGCCAGCAGGCCCACCCGGGACAGACCCTACGAGCAGTACTTC. Encoded protein: CASRPTRDRPYEQYF.

The V gene is TRBV5-4, the J gene TRBJ1-4; D remains ambiguous. CDR1 SGHNT and CDR2 YYREEE come from the germline V gene (reference sequence). V was cut by 4 bases and J by 4 bases, with 8 bases left in between. The CDR3 extends over 13 amino acids. CDR3 nucleotide sequence: TGTGCCAGCAGCCAAGAGAGTAATGAAAAACTGTTTTTT. Translating it yields CASSQESNEKLFF.

The J gene is TRBJ2-1, the V gene TRBV4-1; D remains unclear. The length of the CDR3 is 14 residues. Germline CDR1 is MGHRA and CDR2 is YSYEKL. Trimming took off 3 bases at V and 4 bases at J, with 10 bases between the two ends. CDR3 sequence: CASSHEADYNEQFF. CDR3 nucleotide sequence: TGCGCCAGCAGCCACGAGGCTGATTACAATGAGCAGTTCTTC.

The V gene is TRBV12-5, the J gene TRBJ1-2; D gene unclear. The CDR3 has 15 residues. CDR1 is LGHNT and CDR2 is FRNRAP in the germline V gene. V lost 5 bases and J 8 bases, leaving 21 bases between the germline ends. The CDR3, as DNA: TGTGCTAGTGGTCATCTTGGGCAGGCAAGAGGGGGCTACACCTTC. Encoded protein: CASGHLGQARGGYTF. The full variable domain, with the rest looked up from reference TRBV12-5 and TRBJ1-2, is DARVTQTPRHKVTEMGQEVTMRCQPILGHNTVFWYRQTMMQGLELLAYFRNRAPLDDSGMPKDRFSAEMPDATLATLKIQPSEPRDSAVYFCASGHLGQARGGYTFGSGTRLTVV.

Only a few counts were recorded for this clone. J is TRBJ1-2 and V is TRBV5-1; D perhaps matches TRBD1 (5 bases). Trimming pared 3 bases from V and 4 bases from J, leaving 7 bases between. The CDR3 runs to 12 residues. The germline CDR1 and CDR2 sequences are SGHRS and YFSETQ. The CDR3 is CASSSDSYGYTF. For the CDR3, the DNA is TGCGCCAGCAGCTCAGACAGCTATGGCTACACCTTC.

The chain couples TRBV7-3 to TRBJ2-3, with 7 bases fitting TRBD2. Trimming took 0 bases from V and 0 from J; bases not matched to a gene: 9. The CDR3 has 18 amino acids. Germline lookup yields CDR1 SGHTA and CDR2 FQGTGA. The CDR3 DNA reads TGTGCCAGCAGCTTAACCGGGAGGCCCCCCACTAGCACAGATACGCAGTATTTT. Its protein is CASSLTGRPPTSTDTQYF.

In its sample, this clone was seen a few times. The V gene is TRBV9, the J gene TRBJ2-3; 14 bases fit TRBD2. V gave up 5 bases and J gave up 5 bases; unmatched junction bases: 16. The CDR3 is made up of 19 amino acids. Per the germline V gene, CDR1 is SGDLS and CDR2 is YYNGEE. In DNA form, the CDR3 reads TGTGCCAGCAGGAGAGGCGCGGGACTAGCGGGAGTTCGGATAGATACGCAGTATTTT. Protein sequence: CASRRGAGLAGVRIDTQYF.

The chain combines TRBV5-1 with TRBJ2-7, with D tentatively TRBD1 or TRBD2 (5 bases each). V lost 4 bases to trimming and J lost 4 bases, with 18 bases between them. Germline V gives CDR1 SGHRS, CDR2 YFSETQ. This CDR3 comprises 15 residues. Written as DNA, the CDR3 is TGCGCCAGCAGCGAACGAACCGGGGCGGTATACGAGCAGTACTTC. Translated: CASSERTGAVYEQYF. The complete variable domain, with remaining parts taken from reference TRBV5-1 and TRBJ2-7, reads KAGVTQTPRYLIKTRGQQVTLSCSPISGHRSVSWYQQTPGQGLQFLFEYFSETQRNKGNFPGRFSGRQFSNSRSEMNVSTLELGDSALYLCASSERTGAVYEQYFGPGTRLTVT.

J is TRBJ1-4 and V is TRBV7-9, with a weak D call TRBD1 (5 bases). V was shortened by 5 bases and J by 5 bases, with 12 bases between the two germline ends. The CDR3 length is 14 residues. Looked up from germline, CDR1 is SEHNR and CDR2 is FQNEAQ (reference sequence). The CDR3 DNA is TGTGCCAGCAGCGCTCGGGGCGGAAATGAAAAACTGTTTTTT. It encodes CASSARGGNEKLFF.

In the case of this clone: The junction differs from germline at one of its ends, possibly a read error. The chain joins TRBV20-1 to TRBJ2-7; D is undetermined. CDR1 is DFQATT and CDR2 is SNEGSKA in the germline V gene (reference sequence). The CDR3 sequence is 10 residues long. DNA for the CDR3: TGCAGTGCAAGAGGCTACGAGCAGTACTTC. Protein: CSARGYEQYF.

This sequence joins TRBV11-2 and TRBJ2-1, with D uncertain. The CDR3 contains 17 residues. Germline loops: CDR1 SGHAT, CDR2 FQNNGV. V was cut by 4 bases and J by 3 bases, with 19 bases left in between. The DNA of the CDR3 is TGTGCCAGCAGCTCCCCCGGTCGGGTCTGGTTCTACAATGAGCAGTTCTTC. It encodes CASSSPGRVWFYNEQFF.

The rearrangement links TRBV19 to TRBJ1-1; maybe TRBD1 (6 bases). Germline CDR1 reads LNHDA; CDR2 reads SQIVND (reference sequence). V shed 7 bases and J shed 2 bases, with 14 bases lying between them. This CDR3 is built from 14 residues. The CDR3 region is CASTFRGANTEAFF. The CDR3 region has the DNA TGTGCCAGTACCTTTAGGGGGGCCAACACTGAAGCTTTCTTT.

The chain links TRBV27 to TRBJ1-3; unclear D gene. V was shortened by 2 bases and J by 4 bases, with 6 bases between the two germline ends. Germline-derived CDR1 and CDR2 are MNHEY and SMNVEV (reference sequence). The CDR3 is 13 amino acids. The DNA of the CDR3 is TGTGCCAGCAGTTTAAACGCAGGAAACACCATATATTTT. This sequence encodes CASSLNAGNTIYF.

This clone turned up a few times. For the CDR3, the DNA is TGTGCCAGCAGCGCCGATTGGGGAGACAGCTATGGCTACACCTTC. Encoded protein: CASSADWGDSYGYTF. The chain links TRBV9 to TRBJ1-2, with D possibly matching TRBD1 (5 bases). This CDR3 is 15 amino acids long. Trimming took 3 bases from V and 4 from J, leaving 16 bases between them. The germline V gene has CDR1 SGDLS and CDR2 YYNGEE.